The 15 T cell receptor beta chains below all came from one sample that was sequenced in a study of blood T cells in healthy people across ages. Sample-barcoded 5' priming and a J-beta primer mix drove a second PCR of 7 to 11 cycles. Via MiXCR, TCRdb re-called the 5' RACE reads, giving one row per CDR3 protein. The sample yields about 640,000 distinct CDR3 sequences, roughly 50% seen once. Specimen: blood. Every receptor here comes from a man aged 55 to 70 in good health.

The rearrangement uses TRBV28 and TRBJ2-7, with no clear D. V lost 5 bases and J lost 3, with 14 bases in between. This CDR3 has 14 amino acids. The germline gives CDR1 MDHEN, CDR2 SYDVKM. CDR3 loop: CASSPLSILYEQYF. The CDR3 DNA reads as TGTGCCAGCAGTCCCCTAAGCATTCTCTACGAGCAGTACTTC.

This clonotype was observed a handful of times. This sequence joins TRBV6-6 and TRBJ2-1, with 10 bases fitting TRBD1. The germline CDR1 and CDR2 sequences are MNHNY and SVGAGI (reference sequence). The CDR3 extends over 14 amino acids. The V and J ends lost 8 bases and 6 bases, in that order; junction bases with no gene match: 7. CDR3 bases: TGTGCCAGCTTGACGGGACAGGGGAGCAATGAGCAGTTCTTC. Amino acid sequence: CASLTGQGSNEQFF.

This chain uses TRBV28 with TRBJ1-4; no clear D gene. The germline gives CDR1 MDHEN, CDR2 SYDVKM. Trimming left V 8 bases short and J 5 bases short, with 6 bases between. The CDR3 sequence is 11 residues long. The CDR3 region has the DNA TGTGCCAGCGGATACAATGAAAAACTGTTTTTT. It yields the protein CASGYNEKLFF. Looking up the rest from reference TRBV28 and TRBJ1-4 gives the full variable domain: DVKVTQSSRYLVKRTGEKVFLECVQDMDHENMFWYRQDPGLGLRLIYFSYDVKMKEKGDIPEGYSVSREKKERFSLILESASTNQTSMYLCASGYNEKLFFGSGTQLSVL.

This clonotype was observed a handful of times. V is TRBV2 and J is TRBJ1-2; D gene uncertain. This CDR3 is 11 amino acids long. In germline, CDR1 is SNHLY, CDR2 FYNNEI. With 5 bases removed from V and 8 bases from J, the gap between germline ends came to 9 bases. CDR3: CASSYLDGYTF. DNA of the CDR3: TGTGCCAGCAGTTACCTGGACGGCTACACCTTC. Together with reference TRBV2 and TRBJ1-2, the CDR3 gives the full variable domain: EPEVTQTPSHQVTQMGQEVILRCVPISNHLYFYWYRQILGQKVEFLVSFYNNEISEKSEIFDDQFSVERPDGSNFTLKIRSTKLEDSAMYFCASSYLDGYTFGSGTRLTVV.

V gene TRBV3-1 combines with J gene TRBJ2-5, with TRBD2 identical over 7 bases. J gave up 4 bases and V 5 bases, and 10 bases lay outside the gene matches. The CDR3 loop spans 15 amino acids. Germline V gives CDR1 LGHDT, CDR2 YNNKEL (reference sequence). In nucleotides, the CDR3 is TGTGCCAGCAGCGGAGGGCCGTGGGGGGGAGAGACCCAGTACTTC. Translating gives CASSGGPWGGETQYF.

This clonotype was seen a handful of times. The chain is built from TRBV29-1 and TRBJ1-2, with 8 positions matching TRBD1. V was clipped by 2 bases and J by 2 bases; unmatched bases: 1. The germline V gene has CDR1 SQVTM and CDR2 ANQGSEA. This CDR3 is 13 amino acids long. The CDR3 protein is CSVEPGGNYGYTF. DNA for the CDR3: TGCAGCGTTGAACCAGGGGGCAACTATGGCTACACCTTC.

This clonotype was counted only a few times. The V gene is TRBV12-5, the J gene TRBJ2-5; 8 bases fit TRBD2. V lost 6 bases and J lost 1; bases outside the gene matches: 7. Germline-derived CDR1 and CDR2 are LGHNT and FRNRAP. This CDR3 contains 15 residues. The CDR3 sequence: CASGRGSGAQETQYF. The CDR3 DNA sequence: TGTGCTAGTGGACGGGGTAGCGGGGCCCAAGAGACCCAGTACTTC.

The J gene is TRBJ2-7, the V gene TRBV2; TRBD1 might be the D (6 bases). Germline-derived CDR1 and CDR2 are SNHLY and FYNNEI. V lost 6 bases and J 2 bases, leaving 14 bases between the germline ends. The CDR3 is 14 amino acids. This CDR3 is CASRERGQAYEQYF. CDR3 in DNA: TGTGCCAGCAGGGAAAGGGGACAAGCCTACGAGCAGTACTTC.

The chain is built from TRBV4-1 and TRBJ2-6, with D possibly being TRBD1 (6 bases). This CDR3 is 17 amino acids long. Germline V gene lookup returns CDR1 MGHRA and CDR2 YSYEKL. V shed 6 bases and J shed 0 bases, with 15 bases lying between them. The CDR3 loop reads CASSSAQGRSGANVLTF. The CDR3 DNA reads as TGCGCCAGCAGTTCTGCCCAGGGGCGCTCTGGGGCCAACGTCCTGACTTTC.

The CDR3: CASSYSTAKDYGYTF. The CDR3 nucleotides are TGTGCCAGCAGTTACTCGACAGCCAAAGACTATGGCTACACCTTC. V and J are TRBV6-5 and TRBJ1-2, with D possibly matching TRBD1 (5 bases). The V end was cut by 0 bases, the J end by 3 bases, with 11 bases between. The CDR3 sequence is 15 residues long. The germline V gene has CDR1 MNHEY and CDR2 SVGAGI.

There are a few counts of this clonotype. The CDR3 sequence: CSVDRLYGYTF. The CDR3 DNA is TGCAGCGTTGACAGGCTTTATGGCTACACCTTC. This sequence joins TRBV29-1 and TRBJ1-2; D is uncertain. Trimming pared 3 bases from V and 5 bases from J, leaving 7 bases between. The CDR3 runs 11 residues. Germline CDR1 is SQVTM and CDR2 is ANQGSEA.

The chain uses TRBV20-1 and TRBJ1-2; the D is unclear. Germline assignment: CDR1 DFQATT and CDR2 SNEGSKA (reference sequence). The CDR3 extends over 13 amino acids. Trimming pared 2 bases from V and 2 bases from J, leaving 9 bases between. The chain's CDR3 is CSARLPGNYGYTF. DNA for the CDR3: TGCAGTGCTAGACTCCCCGGGAACTATGGCTACACCTTC.

This clonotype was seen a handful of times. The chain carries TRBV27 and TRBJ1-1, with 7 nucleotides matching TRBD1. In germline, CDR1 is MNHEY, CDR2 SMNVEV (reference sequence). The CDR3 contains 14 residues. Trimming at V came to 3 bases and at J to 9 bases, leaving 10 bases not matched to a gene. The CDR3 loop is CASSFQDRQSKAFF. The CDR3 bases are TGTGCCAGCAGTTTTCAGGACAGGCAGAGCAAAGCTTTCTTT.

This clonotype has a handful of counts. This rearrangement joins TRBV7-2 to TRBJ2-7, with 10 nucleotides matching TRBD1. The CDR3 contains 15 residues. The trim removed 5 bases at V and 5 bases at J, leaving 9 bases unmatched. Looked up from germline, CDR1 is SGHTA and CDR2 is FQGNSA. Here the CDR3 reads CASSNRDRGTHEQYF. The DNA for the CDR3 is TGTGCCAGCAGCAACCGGGACAGGGGTACCCACGAGCAGTACTTC.

This chain joins TRBV5-1 and TRBJ2-1; D gene unclear. Trimming cost V 0 bases and J 10 bases, with 14 bases left between them. The length of the CDR3 is 14 residues. Germline lookup yields CDR1 SGHRS and CDR2 YFSETQ. The CDR3 loop reads CASSLGTAEGEQFF. The DNA of the CDR3 is TGCGCCAGCAGCTTGGGGACGGCTGAAGGCGAGCAGTTCTTC. The whole variable domain, remainder taken from reference TRBV5-1 and TRBJ2-1, is KAGVTQTPRYLIKTRGQQVTLSCSPISGHRSVSWYQQTPGQGLQFLFEYFSETQRNKGNFPGRFSGRQFSNSRSEMNVSTLELGDSALYLCASSLGTAEGEQFFGPGTRLTVL.